A selection of T cell receptor beta chains follows, all from one sample in a study of blood T cell repertoires in COVID-19. Profiling relied on immunoSEQ multiplex PCR, and the TCRdb table lists in-frame clones only, not all of them. The sample yields 200,000 to 250,000 clones, less than 90% seen once. The sequenced sample was PBMCs or T cells enriched from blood (not recorded which). Every receptor here comes from a woman aged 25-40 years who had recovered from COVID-19. CDR3s include the opening cysteine and the closing phenylalanine or tryptophan. A D gene is named only where the DNA matches it firmly. Part of the rows lack a size; the others show once, few, many or a class for expanded clones.

clone size,D gene,V gene,J gene,CDR3 DNA,CDR3 protein
-,TRBD1,TRBV18,TRBJ1-1,TGTGCCAGCTCACCACGGGCACCGGGACAGGTGAACACTGAAGCTTTCTTT,CASSPRAPGQVNTEAFF
-,-,TRBV5-6,TRBJ2-3,TGTGCCAGCAGCTACTTAAACAGGTATCCTAGCACAGATACGCAGTATTTT,CASSYLNRYPSTDTQYF
once,TRBD1,TRBV7-2,TRBJ1-2,TGTGCCAGCAGCTTACTGGTCGGGACAGGCCGTAACTATGGCTACACCTTC,CASSLLVGTGRNYGYTF
-,TRBD2,TRBV7-3,TRBJ2-1,TGTGCCAGCAGCTTAATGGGAGGGAATGAGCAGTTCTTC,CASSLMGGNEQFF
once,TRBD1,TRBV18,TRBJ2-1,TGTGCCAGCTCAGAACCGGGACAGGGGGCAGATGAGCAGTTCTTC,CASSEPGQGADEQFF
-,-,TRBV5-6,TRBJ1-6,TGTGCCAGCAGCAGGGAGGTGCGGAATTCACCCCTCCACTTT,CASSREVRNSPLHF
-,-,TRBV19,TRBJ2-5,TGTGCCAGTAGTATTATGGAGACCCAGTACTTC,CASSIMETQYF
-,-,TRBV18,TRBJ2-3,TGTGCCAGCTCACCACCCTCCGATACGCAGTATTTT,CASSPPSDTQYF
-,-,TRBV11-1,TRBJ2-7,TGTGCCAGCAGCTTAGCAGAGGTCCGATCCTACGAGCAGTACTTC,CASSLAEVRSYEQYF
-,TRBD1,TRBV7-2,TRBJ2-2,TGTGCCAGCAGATCTCCGGGACAGGGTCTCGCCGGGGAGCTGTTTTTT,CASRSPGQGLAGELFF
-,-,TRBV6-4,TRBJ2-7,TGTGCCACCCTTTCCAGGATTACCTCTGACGAGCAGTACTTC,CATLSRITSDEQYF
once,TRBD2,TRBV11-2,TRBJ2-3,TGTGCCAGCAGCTTTCGCGGGACTAGCGACCTCACAGATACGCAGTATTTT,CASSFRGTSDLTDTQYF
-,TRBD1,TRBV5-1,TRBJ2-7,TGCGCCAGCAACGGACAGGATCACGAGCAGTACTTC,CASNGQDHEQYF